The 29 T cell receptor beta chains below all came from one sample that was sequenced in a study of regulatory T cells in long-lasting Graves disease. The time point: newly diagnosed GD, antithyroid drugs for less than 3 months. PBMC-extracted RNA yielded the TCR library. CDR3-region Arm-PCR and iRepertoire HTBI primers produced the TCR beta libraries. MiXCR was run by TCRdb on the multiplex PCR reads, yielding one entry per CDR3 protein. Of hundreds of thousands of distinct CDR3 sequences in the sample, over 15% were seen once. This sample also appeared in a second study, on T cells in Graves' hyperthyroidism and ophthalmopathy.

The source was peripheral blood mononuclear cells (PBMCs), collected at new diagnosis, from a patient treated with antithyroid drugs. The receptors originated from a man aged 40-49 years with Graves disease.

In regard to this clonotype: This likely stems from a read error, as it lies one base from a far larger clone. CDR3 sequence reads: CSARVWLRDNEQYF. In DNA form, the CDR3 reads TGCAGTGCTAGAGTTTGGTTGCGGGACAATGAGCAGTACTTC. This sequence joins TRBV20-1 and TRBJ2-7, with D perhaps assigned TRBD1 or TRBD2 (6 bases each). Germline V gene data show CDR1 as DFQATT and CDR2 as SNEGSKA (reference sequence). Deletions cut 1 base from V and 7 bases from J, with 17 bases between. The CDR3 consists of 14 residues.

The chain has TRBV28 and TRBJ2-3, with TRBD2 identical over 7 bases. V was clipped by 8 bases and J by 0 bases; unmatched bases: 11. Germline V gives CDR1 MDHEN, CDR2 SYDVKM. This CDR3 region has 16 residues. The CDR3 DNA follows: TGTGCCAGCGATTTTAGCGGGCCCTCTAGCACAGATACGCAGTATTTT. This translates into CASDFSGPSSTDTQYF. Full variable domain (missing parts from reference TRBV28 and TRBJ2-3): DVKVTQSSRYLVKRTGEKVFLECVQDMDHENMFWYRQDPGLGLRLIYFSYDVKMKEKGDIPEGYSVSREKKERFSLILESASTNQTSMYLCASDFSGPSSTDTQYFGPGTRLTVL.

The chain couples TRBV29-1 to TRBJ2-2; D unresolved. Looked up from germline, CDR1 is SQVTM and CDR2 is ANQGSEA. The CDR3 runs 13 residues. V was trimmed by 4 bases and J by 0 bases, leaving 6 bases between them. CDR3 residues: CSVVQANTGELFF. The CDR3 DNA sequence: TGCAGCGTTGTCCAGGCGAACACCGGGGAGCTGTTTTTT.

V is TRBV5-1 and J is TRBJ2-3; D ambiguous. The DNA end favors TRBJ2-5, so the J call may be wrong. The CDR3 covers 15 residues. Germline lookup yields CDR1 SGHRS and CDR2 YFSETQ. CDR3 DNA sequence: TGCGCCAGCAGAAGTGTTTCCCTTGGTCTAGAGACCCAGTACTTC. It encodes CASRSVSLGLETQYF.

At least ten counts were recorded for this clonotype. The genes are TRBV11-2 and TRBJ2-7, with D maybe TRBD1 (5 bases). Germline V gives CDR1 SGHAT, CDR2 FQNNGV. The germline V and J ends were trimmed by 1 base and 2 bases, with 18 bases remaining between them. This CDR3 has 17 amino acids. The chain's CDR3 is CASSLVSPARATYEQYF. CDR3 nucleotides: TGTGCCAGCAGCTTAGTTAGTCCGGCCAGGGCGACCTACGAGCAGTACTTC.

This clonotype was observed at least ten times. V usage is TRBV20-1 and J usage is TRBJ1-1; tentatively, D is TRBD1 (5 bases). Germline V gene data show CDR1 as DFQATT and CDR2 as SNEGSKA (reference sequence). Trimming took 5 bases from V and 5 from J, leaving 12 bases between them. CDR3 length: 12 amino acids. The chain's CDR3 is CSAPGLSTEAFF. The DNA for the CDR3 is TGCAGTGCTCCAGGGCTTTCGACTGAAGCTTTCTTT.

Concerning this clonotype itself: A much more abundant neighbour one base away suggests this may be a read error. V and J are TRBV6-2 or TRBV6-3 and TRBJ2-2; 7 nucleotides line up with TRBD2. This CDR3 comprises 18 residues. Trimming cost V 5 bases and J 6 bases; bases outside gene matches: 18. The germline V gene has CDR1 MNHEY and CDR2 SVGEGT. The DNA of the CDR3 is TGTGCCAGCAGTCGACGGACGCGGGACGGGGGGTCCGCCGGGGAGCTGTTTTTT. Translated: CASSRRTRDGGSAGELFF.

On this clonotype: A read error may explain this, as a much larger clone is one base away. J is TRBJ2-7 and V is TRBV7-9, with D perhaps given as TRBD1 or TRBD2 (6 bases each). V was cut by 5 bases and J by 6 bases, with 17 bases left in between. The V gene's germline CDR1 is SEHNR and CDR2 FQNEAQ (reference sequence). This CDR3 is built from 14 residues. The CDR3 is CASSQEGVGGEQYF. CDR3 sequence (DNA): TGTGCCAGCAGCCAAGAGGGGGTGGGAGGCGAGCAGTACTTC. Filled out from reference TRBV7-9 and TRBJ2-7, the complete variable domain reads DTGVSQNPRHKITKRGQNVTFRCDPISEHNRLYWYRQTLGQGPEFLTYFQNEAQLEKSRLLSDRFSAERPKGSFSTLEIQRTEQGDSAMYLCASSQEGVGGEQYFGPGTRLTVT.

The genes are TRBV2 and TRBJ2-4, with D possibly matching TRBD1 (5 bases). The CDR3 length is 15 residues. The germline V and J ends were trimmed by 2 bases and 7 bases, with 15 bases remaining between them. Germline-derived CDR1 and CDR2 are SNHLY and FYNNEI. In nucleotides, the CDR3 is TGTGCCAGCAGTGAAACAGGAAGACACGGGAACATTCAGTACTTC. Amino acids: CASSETGRHGNIQYF.

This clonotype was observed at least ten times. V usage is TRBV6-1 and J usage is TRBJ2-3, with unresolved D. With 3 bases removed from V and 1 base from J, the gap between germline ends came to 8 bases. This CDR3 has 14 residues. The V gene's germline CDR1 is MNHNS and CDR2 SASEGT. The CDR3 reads CASSDGPGTDTQYF. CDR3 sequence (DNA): TGTGCCAGCAGTGACGGTCCAGGCACAGATACGCAGTATTTT.

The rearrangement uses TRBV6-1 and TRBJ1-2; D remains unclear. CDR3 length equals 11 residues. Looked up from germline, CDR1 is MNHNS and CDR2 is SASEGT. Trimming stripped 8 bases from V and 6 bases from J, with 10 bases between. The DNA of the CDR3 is TGTGCCAGCGGCCGGGGTAATGGCTACACCTTC. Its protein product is CASGRGNGYTF.

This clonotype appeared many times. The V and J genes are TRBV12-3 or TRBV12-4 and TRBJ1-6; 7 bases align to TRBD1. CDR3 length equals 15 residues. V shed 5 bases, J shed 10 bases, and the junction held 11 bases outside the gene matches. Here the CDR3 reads CASSPRQGTGSPLHF. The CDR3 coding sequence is TGTGCCAGCAGTCCCCGACAGGGCACAGGCTCACCCCTCCACTTT.

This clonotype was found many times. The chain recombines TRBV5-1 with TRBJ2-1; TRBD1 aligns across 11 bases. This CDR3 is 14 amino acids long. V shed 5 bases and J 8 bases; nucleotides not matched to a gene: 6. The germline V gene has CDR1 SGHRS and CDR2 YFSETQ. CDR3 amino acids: CASRGQGASDEQFF. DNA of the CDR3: TGCGCCAGCAGAGGACAGGGGGCAAGCGATGAGCAGTTCTTC.

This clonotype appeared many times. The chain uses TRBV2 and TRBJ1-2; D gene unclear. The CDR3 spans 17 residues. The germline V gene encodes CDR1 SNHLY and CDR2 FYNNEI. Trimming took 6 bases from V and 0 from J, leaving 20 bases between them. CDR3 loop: CASRRYLLTRSNYGYTF. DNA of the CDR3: TGTGCCAGCAGGAGATACCTCTTGACGCGCTCTAACTATGGCTACACCTTC.

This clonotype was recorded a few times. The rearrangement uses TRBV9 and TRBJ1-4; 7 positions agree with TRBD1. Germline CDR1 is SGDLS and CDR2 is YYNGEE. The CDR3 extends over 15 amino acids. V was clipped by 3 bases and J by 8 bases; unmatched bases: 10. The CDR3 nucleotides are TGTGCCAGCAGCGGGCGTCCCGACAGGGAGGAAAAACTGTTTTTT. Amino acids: CASSGRPDREEKLFF.

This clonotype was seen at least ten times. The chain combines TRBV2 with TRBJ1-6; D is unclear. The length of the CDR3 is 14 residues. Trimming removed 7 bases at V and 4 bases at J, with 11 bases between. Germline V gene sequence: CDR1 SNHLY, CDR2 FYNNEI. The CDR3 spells CASKTGRYNSPLHF. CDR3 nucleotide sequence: TGTGCCAGCAAAACTGGACGGTATAATTCACCCCTCCACTTT.

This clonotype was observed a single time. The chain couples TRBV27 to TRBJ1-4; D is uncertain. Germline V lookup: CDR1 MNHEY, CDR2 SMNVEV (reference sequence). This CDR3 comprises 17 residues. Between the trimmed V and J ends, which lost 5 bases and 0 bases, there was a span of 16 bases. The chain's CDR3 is CASSLLPTSSTNEKLFF. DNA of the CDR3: TGTGCCAGCAGTCTACTTCCTACAAGTTCAACTAATGAAAAACTGTTTTTT.

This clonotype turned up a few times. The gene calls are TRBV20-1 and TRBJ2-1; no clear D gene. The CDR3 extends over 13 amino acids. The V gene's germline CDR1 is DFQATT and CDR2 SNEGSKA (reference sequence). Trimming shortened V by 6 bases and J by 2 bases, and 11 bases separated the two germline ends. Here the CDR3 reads CSAAVWAYNEQFF. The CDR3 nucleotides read TGCAGTGCCGCGGTATGGGCCTACAATGAGCAGTTCTTC.

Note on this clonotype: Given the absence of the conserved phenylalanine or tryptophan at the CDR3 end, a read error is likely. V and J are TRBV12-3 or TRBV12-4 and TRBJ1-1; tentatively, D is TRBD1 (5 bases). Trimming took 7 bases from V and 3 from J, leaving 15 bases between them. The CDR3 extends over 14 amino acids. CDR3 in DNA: TGTGCCAGCACCGACCGACAGAGGGACACTGAAGCTTTCTCT. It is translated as CASTDRQRDTEAFS.

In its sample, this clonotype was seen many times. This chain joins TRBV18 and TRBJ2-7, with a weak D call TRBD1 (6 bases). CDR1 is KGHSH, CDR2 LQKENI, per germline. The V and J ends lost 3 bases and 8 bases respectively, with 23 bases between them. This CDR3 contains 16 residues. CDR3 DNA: TGTGCCAGCTCACCCGGACAGACGGGGATTGCCTCCAAGCAGTACTTC. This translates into CASSPGQTGIASKQYF.

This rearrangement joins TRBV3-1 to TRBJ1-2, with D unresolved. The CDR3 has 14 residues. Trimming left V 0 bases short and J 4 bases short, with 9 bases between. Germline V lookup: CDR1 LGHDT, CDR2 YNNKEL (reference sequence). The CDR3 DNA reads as TGTGCCAGCAGCCAAGAGGGTAGGACCTATGGCTACACCTTC. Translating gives CASSQEGRTYGYTF.

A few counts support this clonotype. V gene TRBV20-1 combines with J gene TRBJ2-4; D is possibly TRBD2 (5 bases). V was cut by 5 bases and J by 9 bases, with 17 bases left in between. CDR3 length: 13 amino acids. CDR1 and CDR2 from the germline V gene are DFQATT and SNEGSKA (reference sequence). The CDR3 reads CSAAGPIVGIQYF. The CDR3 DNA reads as TGCAGTGCTGCGGGTCCGATTGTGGGCATTCAGTACTTC.

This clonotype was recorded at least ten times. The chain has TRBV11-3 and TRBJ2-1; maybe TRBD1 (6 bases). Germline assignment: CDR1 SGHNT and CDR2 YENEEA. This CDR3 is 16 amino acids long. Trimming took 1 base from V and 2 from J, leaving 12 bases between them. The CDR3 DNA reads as TGTGCCAGCAGCTTAGCAAGTCGGGACACCTACAATGAGCAGTTCTTC. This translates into CASSLASRDTYNEQFF.

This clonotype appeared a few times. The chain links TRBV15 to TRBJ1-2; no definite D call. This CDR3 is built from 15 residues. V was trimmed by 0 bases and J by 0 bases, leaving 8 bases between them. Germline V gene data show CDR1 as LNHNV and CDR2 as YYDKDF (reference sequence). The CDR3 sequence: CATSRDVSANYGYTF. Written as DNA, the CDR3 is TGTGCCACCAGCAGAGACGTTTCAGCTAACTATGGCTACACCTTC.

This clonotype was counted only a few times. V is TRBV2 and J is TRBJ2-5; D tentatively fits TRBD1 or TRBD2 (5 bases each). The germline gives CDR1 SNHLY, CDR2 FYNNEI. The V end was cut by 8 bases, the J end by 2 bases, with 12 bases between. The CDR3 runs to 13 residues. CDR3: CASGGRGQETQYF. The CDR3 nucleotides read TGTGCCAGCGGGGGTAGGGGTCAAGAGACCCAGTACTTC.

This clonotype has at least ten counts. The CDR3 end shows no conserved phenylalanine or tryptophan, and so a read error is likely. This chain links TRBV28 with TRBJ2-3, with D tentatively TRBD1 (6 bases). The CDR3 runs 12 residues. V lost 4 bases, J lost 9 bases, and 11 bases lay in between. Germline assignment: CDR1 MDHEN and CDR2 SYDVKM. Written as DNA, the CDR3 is TGTGCCAGCAGTTCCCGGACAGTGACGCAGTATTCT. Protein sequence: CASSSRTVTQYS.

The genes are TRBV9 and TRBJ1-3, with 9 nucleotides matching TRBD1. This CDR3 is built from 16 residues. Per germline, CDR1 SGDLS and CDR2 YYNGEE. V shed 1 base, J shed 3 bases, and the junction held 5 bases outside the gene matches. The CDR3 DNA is TGTGCCAGCAGCGTACGGGGGGACAGGGTTGGAAACACCATATATTTT. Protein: CASSVRGDRVGNTIYF.

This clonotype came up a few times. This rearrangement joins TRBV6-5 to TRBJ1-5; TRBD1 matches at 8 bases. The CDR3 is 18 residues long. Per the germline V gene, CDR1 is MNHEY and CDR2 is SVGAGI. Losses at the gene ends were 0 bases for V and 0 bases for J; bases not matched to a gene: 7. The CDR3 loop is CASSYSQGVIISNQPQHF. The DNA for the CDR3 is TGTGCCAGCAGTTACTCACAGGGGGTGATTATTAGCAATCAGCCCCAGCATTTT.

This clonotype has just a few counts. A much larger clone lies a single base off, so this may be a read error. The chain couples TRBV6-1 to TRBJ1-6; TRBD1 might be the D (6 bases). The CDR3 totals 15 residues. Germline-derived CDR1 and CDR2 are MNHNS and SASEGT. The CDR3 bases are TGTGCCAGCCATCCCCAGGGGTCCTATAATCCACCCCTCCACTTT. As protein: CASHPQGSYNPPLHF.